This T cell receptor beta chain was found in a study of a mutant IDH1 vaccine in newly diagnosed glioma. About the research overall: Mean patient age was around 40 years; about 60% were male and about 38% female. Study-wide points: In 93.3% of patients, immune responses induced by the vaccine occurred. Top peripheral T cell clonotype shifts appeared unrelated to pseudoprogression.

Germline loops: CDR1 SGHAT, CDR2 FQNNGV. The ends lost 1 base at V and 0 bases at J; junction bases unmatched: 2. This CDR3 contains 16 residues. The method was immunoSEQ multiplex PCR; TCRdb's version includes in-frame clones alone and lacks a portion of them. The data contain 84,000 or so clones, 80% to 90% of them singletons. As for this clone: No antigen is known for it.

The sample's time point: week 47, end of study. Every vaccine dose comprised 300 ug of mutant IDH1 20-mer peptide plus topical imiquimod. The V call is TRBV11-2, the J call TRBJ2-3; 9 nucleotides align to TRBD2. The sequencing used PBMCs, collected from a glioma patient whose treatment included an IDH1 peptide vaccine. The TCR originated in a man aged 40-50 years with glioma. CDR3 DNA: TGTGCCAGCAGCTTAGGACTAGCGGTGAGCACAGATACGCAGTATTTT. It codes for CASSLGLAVSTDTQYF.